One sample yielded the 15 T cell receptor beta chains listed below, sequenced in a study of T cell responses to AZD1222 COVID-19 vaccine. The assay was immunoSEQ multiplex PCR, and TCRdb's table has in-frame clones only and misses some. The profile shows fewer than 200,000 clones, around 93% of them singletons. This sample comprised peripheral blood, obtained on day 0 of AZD1222 vaccination. These TCRs come from an adult in good health.

The chain links TRBV5-1 to TRBJ1-2; 9 nucleotides line up with TRBD1. CDR3 length equals 16 residues. With 4 bases clipped from V and 3 bases from J, the junction kept 10 bases outside the gene matches. Germline V gene data show CDR1 as SGHRS and CDR2 as YFSETQ. The CDR3 region is CASSATRDRVDYGYTF. For the CDR3, the DNA is TGCGCCAGCAGCGCGACCCGGGACAGGGTCGACTATGGCTACACCTTC.

This clone was detected once. This chain joins TRBV19 and TRBJ1-1, with D unresolved. The CDR3 contains 12 residues. CDR1 and CDR2 (germline): LNHDA, SQIVND (reference sequence). V was cut by 5 bases and J by 7 bases, with 11 bases left in between. The DNA for the CDR3 is TGTGCCAGTAGTGAGTGGACCCTTGAAGCTTTCTTT. As protein: CASSEWTLEAFF.

The chain carries TRBV4-1 and TRBJ2-1, with 8 nucleotides matching TRBD1. This CDR3 is built from 17 residues. From germline, CDR1 is MGHRA and CDR2 YSYEKL. V lost 0 bases to trimming and J lost 8 bases; unmatched junction nucleotides: 12. This CDR3 is CASSQETPTGELYEQFF. The CDR3 DNA reads TGCGCCAGCAGCCAAGAAACACCGACAGGGGAATTATATGAGCAGTTCTTC.

The J gene is TRBJ2-3, the V gene TRBV7-6; tentatively, D is TRBD1 or TRBD2 (5 bases each). V lost 1 base to trimming and J lost 3 bases, with 8 bases between them. CDR1 and CDR2 from the germline V gene are SGHVS and FNYEAQ. This CDR3 is 14 amino acids long. DNA of the CDR3: TGTGCCAGCAGCTTAGGGGGGTGGACAGATACGCAGTATTTT. Its protein is CASSLGGWTDTQYF.

The genes are TRBV30 and TRBJ2-7, with D tentatively TRBD1 (6 bases). Germline-derived CDR1 and CDR2 are GTSNPN and SVGIG (reference sequence). V was clipped by 4 bases and J by 0 bases, with 10 bases between them. CDR3 size: 13 residues. The CDR3 nucleotides read TGTGCCTGGATGCGGACAGCCTCCTACGAGCAGTACTTC. Protein sequence: CAWMRTASYEQYF.

The chain employs TRBV28 and TRBJ1-5; TRBD1 agrees at 12 bases. Germline CDR1 and CDR2: MDHEN and SYDVKM. Germline trimming cut 2 bases from V and 6 bases from J; bases unmatched to any gene: 5. CDR3 size: 16 residues. The CDR3 spells CASSLAGTGGFQPQHF. As DNA, the CDR3 is TGTGCCAGCAGTTTAGCCGGGACAGGGGGCTTTCAGCCCCAGCATTTT. The whole variable domain, filled in from reference TRBV28 and TRBJ1-5, reads DVKVTQSSRYLVKRTGEKVFLECVQDMDHENMFWYRQDPGLGLRLIYFSYDVKMKEKGDIPEGYSVSREKKERFSLILESASTNQTSMYLCASSLAGTGGFQPQHFGDGTRLSIL.

This clone qualifies as medium-sized. The chain recombines TRBV6-1 with TRBJ2-3; TRBD2 agrees at 10 bases. Germline assignment: CDR1 MNHNS and CDR2 SASEGT. Trimming removed 2 bases from V and 4 bases from J; junction bases left unmatched: 0. The CDR3 covers 14 residues. CDR3 residues: CASSELAGADTQYF. CDR3 DNA: TGTGCCAGCAGTGAACTAGCGGGAGCAGATACGCAGTATTTT.

This chain uses TRBV27 with TRBJ1-5; D call uncertain. Germline CDR1 is MNHEY and CDR2 is SMNVEV (reference sequence). The CDR3 is 14 residues long. V was trimmed by 0 bases and J by 6 bases, leaving 9 bases between them. CDR3 in DNA: TGTGCCAGCAGTTTATCGAGAGGCGGTCAGCCCCAGCATTTT. It translates to CASSLSRGGQPQHF.

V and J are TRBV28 and TRBJ1-4; D remains unclear. The germline CDR1 and CDR2 sequences are MDHEN and SYDVKM. Trimming left V 8 bases short and J 2 bases short, with 12 bases between. CDR3 size: 14 residues. The DNA of the CDR3 is TGTGCCAGCGCCTTACACATGACTAATGAAAAACTGTTTTTT. Translating gives CASALHMTNEKLFF.

The chain employs TRBV14 and TRBJ2-1; D is perhaps TRBD1 (6 bases). The germline V and J ends were trimmed by 4 bases and 10 bases, with 29 bases remaining between them. Looked up from germline, CDR1 is SGHDN and CDR2 is FVKESK. The CDR3 covers 18 residues. CDR3 coding DNA: TGTGCCAGCAGCCGGGCAATCCACCTAGGTCAGTATGGGGGCGAGCAGTTCTTC. Its translation: CASSRAIHLGQYGGEQFF. The whole variable domain, remainder taken from reference TRBV14 and TRBJ2-1, is EAGVTQFPSHSVIEKGQTVTLRCDPISGHDNLYWYRRVMGKEIKFLLHFVKESKQDESGMPNNRFLAERTGGTYSTLKVQPAELEDSGVYFCASSRAIHLGQYGGEQFFGPGTRLTVL.

This chain uses TRBV9 with TRBJ2-1, with TRBD1 matching 8 bases. Germline V gene data show CDR1 as SGDLS and CDR2 as YYNGEE. The CDR3 spans 16 residues. Trimming took 3 bases from V and 8 from J; bases not matched to a gene: 13. The CDR3: CASSAHRETGQDEQFF. CDR3 nucleotide sequence: TGTGCCAGCAGCGCCCACAGGGAAACGGGACAGGATGAGCAGTTCTTC.

The chain recombines TRBV11-2 with TRBJ2-3; D possibly corresponds to TRBD1 (7 bases). Trimming removed 5 bases at V and 9 bases at J, with 24 bases between. Germline V gene sequence: CDR1 SGHAT, CDR2 FQNNGV. The CDR3 has 16 amino acids. DNA for the CDR3: TGTGCCAGCAGCAGAATATCGGGCCCGACAGGGAGGACGCAGTATTTT. This sequence encodes CASSRISGPTGRTQYF. The variable domain in full, completed from reference TRBV11-2 and TRBJ2-3, reads EAGVAQSPRYKIIEKRQSVAFWCNPISGHATLYWYQQILGQGPKLLIQFQNNGVVDDSQLPKDRFSAERLKGVDSTLKIQPAKLEDSAVYLCASSRISGPTGRTQYFGPGTRLTVL.

This chain uses TRBV27 with TRBJ1-3; no clear D gene. Germline CDR1 reads MNHEY; CDR2 reads SMNVEV (reference sequence). This CDR3 is 16 amino acids long. V lost 5 bases and J lost 2, with 16 bases in between. CDR3 nucleotide sequence: TGTGCCAGCAGTCGAACCCCCCTCGTCCCTGGAAACACCATATATTTT. Protein: CASSRTPLVPGNTIYF.

Only one count was recorded for this clone. The gene calls are TRBV19 and TRBJ1-1, with 9 bases fitting TRBD1. The CDR3 consists of 15 residues. The V segment lost 9 bases and the J segment 1 base; nucleotides outside the gene matches: 9. CDR1 and CDR2 from the germline V gene are LNHDA and SQIVND (reference sequence). The CDR3 DNA reads TGTGCCAGCGCCAACAGGGGGCTGAGGAACACTGAAGCTTTCTTT. Residues: CASANRGLRNTEAFF.

The chain employs TRBV5-4 and TRBJ1-4, with D tentatively TRBD1 (6 bases). Germline CDR1 is SGHNT and CDR2 is YYREEE (reference sequence). The CDR3 is 15 amino acids. The V and J ends lost 4 bases and 7 bases respectively, with 17 bases between them. The CDR3 is CASSPQGGPSEKLFF. The CDR3 nucleotides read TGTGCCAGCAGCCCACAGGGAGGGCCTTCTGAAAAACTGTTTTTT.